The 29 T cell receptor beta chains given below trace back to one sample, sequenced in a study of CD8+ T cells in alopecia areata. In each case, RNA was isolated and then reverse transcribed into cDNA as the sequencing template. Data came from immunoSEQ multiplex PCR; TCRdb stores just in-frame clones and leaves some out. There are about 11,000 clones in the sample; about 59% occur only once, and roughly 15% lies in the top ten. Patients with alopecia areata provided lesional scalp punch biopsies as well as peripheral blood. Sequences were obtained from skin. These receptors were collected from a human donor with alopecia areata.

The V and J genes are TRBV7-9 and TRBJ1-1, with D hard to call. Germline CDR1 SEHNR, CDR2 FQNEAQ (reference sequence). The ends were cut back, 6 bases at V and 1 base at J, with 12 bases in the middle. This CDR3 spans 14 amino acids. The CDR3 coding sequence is TGTGCCAGCAGTCTCAATACGGGGAACACTGAAGCTTTCTTT. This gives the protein CASSLNTGNTEAFF.

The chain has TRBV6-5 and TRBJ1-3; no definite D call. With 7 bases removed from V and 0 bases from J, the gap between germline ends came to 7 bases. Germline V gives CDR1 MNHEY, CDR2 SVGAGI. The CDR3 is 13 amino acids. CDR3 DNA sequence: TGTGCCAGCACCCCCTACTCTGGAAACACCATATATTTT. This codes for CASTPYSGNTIYF.

This CDR3 reads CASSPAGAGGEKLFF. Written as DNA, the CDR3 is TGTGCCAGCAGTCCGGCGGGGGCAGGGGGCGAAAAACTGTTTTTT. This chain uses TRBV14 with TRBJ1-4; 8 positions match TRBD1. Losses at the gene ends were 6 bases for V and 8 bases for J; bases not matched to a gene: 11. Germline CDR1 is SGHDN and CDR2 is FVKESK. This CDR3 has 15 amino acids. Supplemented by reference TRBV14 and TRBJ1-4, the full variable domain reads EAGVTQFPSHSVIEKGQTVTLRCDPISGHDNLYWYRRVMGKEIKFLLHFVKESKQDESGMPNNRFLAERTGGTYSTLKVQPAELEDSGVYFCASSPAGAGGEKLFFGSGTQLSVL.

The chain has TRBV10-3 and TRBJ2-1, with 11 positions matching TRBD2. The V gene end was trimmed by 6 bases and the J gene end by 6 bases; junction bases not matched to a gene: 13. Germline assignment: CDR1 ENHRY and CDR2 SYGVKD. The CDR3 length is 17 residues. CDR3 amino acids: CAIRGQGSGGAVNEQFF. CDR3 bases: TGTGCCATCAGGGGACAGGGTAGCGGGGGGGCCGTCAATGAGCAGTTCTTC.

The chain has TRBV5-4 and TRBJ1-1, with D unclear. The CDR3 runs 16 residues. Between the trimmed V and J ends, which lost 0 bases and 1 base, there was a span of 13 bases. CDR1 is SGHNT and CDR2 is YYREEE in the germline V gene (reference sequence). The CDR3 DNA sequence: TGTGCCAGCAGCTTGGATCAAGGGTATACGAACACTGAAGCTTTCTTT. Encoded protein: CASSLDQGYTNTEAFF.

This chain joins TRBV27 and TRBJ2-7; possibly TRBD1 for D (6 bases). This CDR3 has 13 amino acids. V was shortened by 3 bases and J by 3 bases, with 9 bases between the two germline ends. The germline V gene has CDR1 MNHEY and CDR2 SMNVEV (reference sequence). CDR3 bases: TGTGCCAGCAGTTTTTCAGGGGACTACGAGCAGTACTTC. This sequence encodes CASSFSGDYEQYF.

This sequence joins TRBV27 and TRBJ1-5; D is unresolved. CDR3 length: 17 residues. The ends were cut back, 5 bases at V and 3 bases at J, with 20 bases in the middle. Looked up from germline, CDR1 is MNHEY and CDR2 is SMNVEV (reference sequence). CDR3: CASSPDPPRRNNQPQHF. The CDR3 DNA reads TGTGCCAGCAGTCCAGATCCCCCCCGACGGAACAATCAGCCCCAGCATTTT.

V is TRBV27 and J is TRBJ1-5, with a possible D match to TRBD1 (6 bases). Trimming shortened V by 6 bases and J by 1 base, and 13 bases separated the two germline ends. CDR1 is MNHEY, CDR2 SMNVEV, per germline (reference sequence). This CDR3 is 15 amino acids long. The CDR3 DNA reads TGTGCCAGCAGGAAACAGGGTAGGAGCAATCAGCCCCAGCATTTT. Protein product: CASRKQGRSNQPQHF.

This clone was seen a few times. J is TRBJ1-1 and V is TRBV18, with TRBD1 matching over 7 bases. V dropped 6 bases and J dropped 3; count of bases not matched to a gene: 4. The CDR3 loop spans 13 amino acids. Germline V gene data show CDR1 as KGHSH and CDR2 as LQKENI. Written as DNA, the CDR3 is TGTGCCAGCTCCCTCGGACAGGACACTGAAGCTTTCTTT. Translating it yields CASSLGQDTEAFF.

The CDR3 bases are TGCGCCAGCAGTGAGTCGGGCTTCGAAAAACTGTTTTTT. Translating gives CASSESGFEKLFF. The J gene is TRBJ1-4, the V gene TRBV10-1; D remains ambiguous. The length of the CDR3 is 13 residues. Trimming took off 0 bases at V and 8 bases at J, with 7 bases between the two ends. Per the germline V gene, CDR1 is WNHNN and CDR2 is SYGVQD (reference sequence).

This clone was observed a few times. The CDR3 DNA reads TGCGCCAGCAGTCAATCACAGGATAACCCCTACAATGAGCAGTTCTTC. Protein: CASSQSQDNPYNEQFF. The chain combines TRBV23-1 with TRBJ2-1, with a possible D match to TRBD1 (5 bases). TRBV23-1 is filed as an ORF, its function uncertain. The CDR3 length is 16 residues. With 0 bases removed from V and 2 bases from J, the gap between germline ends came to 11 bases.

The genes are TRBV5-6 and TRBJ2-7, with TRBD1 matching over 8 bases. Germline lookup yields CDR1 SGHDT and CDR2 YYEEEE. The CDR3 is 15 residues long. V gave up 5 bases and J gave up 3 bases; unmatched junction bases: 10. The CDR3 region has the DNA TGTGCCAGCAGTTCACCGGGACAGGTCCTCTACGAGCAGTACTTC. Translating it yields CASSSPGQVLYEQYF. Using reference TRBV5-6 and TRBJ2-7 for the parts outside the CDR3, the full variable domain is DAGVTQSPTHLIKTRGQQVTLRCSPKSGHDTVSWYQQALGQGPQFIFQYYEEEERQRGNFPDRFSGHQFPNYSSELNVNALLLGDSALYLCASSSPGQVLYEQYFGPGTRLTVT.

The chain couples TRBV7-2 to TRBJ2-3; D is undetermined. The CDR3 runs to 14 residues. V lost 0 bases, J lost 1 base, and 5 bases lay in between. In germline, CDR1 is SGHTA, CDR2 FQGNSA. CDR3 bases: TGTGCCAGCAGCTTAGCGGGCCGCACAGATACGCAGTATTTT. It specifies CASSLAGRTDTQYF.

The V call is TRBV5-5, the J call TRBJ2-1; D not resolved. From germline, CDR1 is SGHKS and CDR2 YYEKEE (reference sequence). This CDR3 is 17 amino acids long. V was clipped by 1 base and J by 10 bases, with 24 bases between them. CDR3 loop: CASSLRGLLDPRIEQFF. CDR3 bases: TGTGCCAGCAGCTTGCGAGGTTTGTTGGATCCAAGGATAGAGCAGTTCTTC.

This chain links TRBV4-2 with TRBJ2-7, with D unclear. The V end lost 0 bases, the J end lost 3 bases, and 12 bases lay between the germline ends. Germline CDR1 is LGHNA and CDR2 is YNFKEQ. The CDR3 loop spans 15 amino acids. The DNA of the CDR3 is TGTGCCAGCAGCCAAGAACCGTTCCTAGTCTACGAGCAGTACTTC. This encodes CASSQEPFLVYEQYF.

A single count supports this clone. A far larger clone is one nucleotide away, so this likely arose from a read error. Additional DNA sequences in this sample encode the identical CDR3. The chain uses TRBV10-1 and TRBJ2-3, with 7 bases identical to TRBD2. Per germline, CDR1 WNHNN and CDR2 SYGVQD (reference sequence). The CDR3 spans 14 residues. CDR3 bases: TGCGCCAGCAATCGACTAGCTAGCACAGATACACAGTATTTT. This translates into CASNRLASTDTQYF.

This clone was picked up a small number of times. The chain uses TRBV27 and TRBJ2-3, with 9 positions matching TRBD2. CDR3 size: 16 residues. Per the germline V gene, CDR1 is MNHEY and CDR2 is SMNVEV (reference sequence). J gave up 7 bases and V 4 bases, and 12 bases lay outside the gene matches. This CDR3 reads CASSSGGRAGGHTQYF. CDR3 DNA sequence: TGTGCCAGCAGTTCCGGGGGCAGAGCGGGAGGCCATACGCAGTATTTT.

The CDR3 DNA is TGTGCCAGCAGCGGCTTAGCAACTAATGAAAAACTGTTTTTT. Protein product: CASSGLATNEKLFF. The chain has TRBV5-6 and TRBJ1-4; D unresolved. The germline gives CDR1 SGHDT, CDR2 YYEEEE. This CDR3 is built from 14 residues. V was cut by 4 bases and J by 0 bases, with 7 bases left in between.

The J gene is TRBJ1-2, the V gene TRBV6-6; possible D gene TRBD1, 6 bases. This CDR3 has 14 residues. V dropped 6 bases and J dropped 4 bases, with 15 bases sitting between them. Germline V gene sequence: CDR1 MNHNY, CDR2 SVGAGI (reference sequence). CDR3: CASSSQGGRYGYTF. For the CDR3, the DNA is TGTGCCAGCAGCTCTCAAGGGGGACGCTATGGCTACACCTTC.

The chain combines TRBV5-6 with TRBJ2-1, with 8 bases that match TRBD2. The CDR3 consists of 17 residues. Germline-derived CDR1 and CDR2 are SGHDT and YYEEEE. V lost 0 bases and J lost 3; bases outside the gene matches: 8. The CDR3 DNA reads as TGTGCCAGCAGCTTGGATAAAGGACTAGCAGTCTACAATGAGCAGTTCTTC. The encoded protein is CASSLDKGLAVYNEQFF.

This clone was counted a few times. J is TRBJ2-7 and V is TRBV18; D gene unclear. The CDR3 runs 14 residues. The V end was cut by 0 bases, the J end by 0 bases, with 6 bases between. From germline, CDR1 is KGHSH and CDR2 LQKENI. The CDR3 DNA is TGTGCCAGCTCACCACCCGGATTCTCCTACGAGCAGTACTTC. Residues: CASSPPGFSYEQYF.

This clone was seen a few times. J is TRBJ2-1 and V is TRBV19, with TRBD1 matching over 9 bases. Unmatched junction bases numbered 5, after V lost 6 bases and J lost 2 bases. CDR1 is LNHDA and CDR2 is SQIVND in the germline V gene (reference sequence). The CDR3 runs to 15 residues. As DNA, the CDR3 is TGTGCCAGTAGGAGCCGGGACAGGGCCTACAATGAGCAGTTCTTC. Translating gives CASRSRDRAYNEQFF.

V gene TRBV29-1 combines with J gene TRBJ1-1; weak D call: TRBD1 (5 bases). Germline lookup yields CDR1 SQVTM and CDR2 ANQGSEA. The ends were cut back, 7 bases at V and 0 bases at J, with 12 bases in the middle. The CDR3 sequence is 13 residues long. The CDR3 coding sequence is TGCAGCGCCCTTGGGACGGTGAACACTGAAGCTTTCTTT. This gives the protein CSALGTVNTEAFF.

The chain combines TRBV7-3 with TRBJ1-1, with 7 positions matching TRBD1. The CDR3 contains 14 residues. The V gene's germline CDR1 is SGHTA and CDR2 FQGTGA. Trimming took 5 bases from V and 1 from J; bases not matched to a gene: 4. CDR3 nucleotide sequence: TGTGCCAGCAGCCGAGGGACAGAGAACACTGAAGCTTTCTTT. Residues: CASSRGTENTEAFF. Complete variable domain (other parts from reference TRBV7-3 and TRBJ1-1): GAGVSQTPSNKVTEKGKYVELRCDPISGHTALYWYRQSLGQGPEFLIYFQGTGAADDSGLPNDRFFAVRPEGSVSTLKIQRTERGDSAVYLCASSRGTENTEAFFGQGTRLTVV.

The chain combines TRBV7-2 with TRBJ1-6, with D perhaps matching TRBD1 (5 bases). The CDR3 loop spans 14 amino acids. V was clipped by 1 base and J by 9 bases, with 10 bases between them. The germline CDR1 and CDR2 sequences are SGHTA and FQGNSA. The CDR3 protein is CASSLVQGGSPLHF. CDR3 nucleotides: TGTGCCAGCAGCTTAGTGCAGGGAGGTTCACCCCTCCACTTT.

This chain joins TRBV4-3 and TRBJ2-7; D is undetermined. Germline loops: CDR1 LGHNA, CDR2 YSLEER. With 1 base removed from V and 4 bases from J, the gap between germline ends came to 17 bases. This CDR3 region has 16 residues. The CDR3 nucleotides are TGCGCCAGCAGCCAAGGTCGGGTCCAGGTAGGGTACGAGCAGTACTTC. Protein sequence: CASSQGRVQVGYEQYF.

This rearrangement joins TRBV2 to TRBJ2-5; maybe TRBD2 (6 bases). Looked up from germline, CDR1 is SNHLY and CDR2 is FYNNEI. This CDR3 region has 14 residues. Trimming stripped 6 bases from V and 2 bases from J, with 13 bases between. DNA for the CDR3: TGTGCCAGCAGCTCAGGGAGCGGGCAAGAGACCCAGTACTTC. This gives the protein CASSSGSGQETQYF.

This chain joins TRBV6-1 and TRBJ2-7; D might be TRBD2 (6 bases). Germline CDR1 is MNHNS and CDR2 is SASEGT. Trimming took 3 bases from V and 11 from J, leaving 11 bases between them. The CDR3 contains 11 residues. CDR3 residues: CASSEGGREYF. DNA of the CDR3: TGTGCCAGCAGTGAGGGGGGAAGGGAGTACTTC.

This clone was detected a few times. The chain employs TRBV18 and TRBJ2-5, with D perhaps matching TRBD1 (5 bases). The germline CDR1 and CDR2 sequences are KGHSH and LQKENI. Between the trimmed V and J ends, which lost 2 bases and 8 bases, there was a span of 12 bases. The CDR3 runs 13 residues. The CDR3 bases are TGTGCCAGCTCACCAGACAGCCTCGGTACCCAGTACTTC. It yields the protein CASSPDSLGTQYF.